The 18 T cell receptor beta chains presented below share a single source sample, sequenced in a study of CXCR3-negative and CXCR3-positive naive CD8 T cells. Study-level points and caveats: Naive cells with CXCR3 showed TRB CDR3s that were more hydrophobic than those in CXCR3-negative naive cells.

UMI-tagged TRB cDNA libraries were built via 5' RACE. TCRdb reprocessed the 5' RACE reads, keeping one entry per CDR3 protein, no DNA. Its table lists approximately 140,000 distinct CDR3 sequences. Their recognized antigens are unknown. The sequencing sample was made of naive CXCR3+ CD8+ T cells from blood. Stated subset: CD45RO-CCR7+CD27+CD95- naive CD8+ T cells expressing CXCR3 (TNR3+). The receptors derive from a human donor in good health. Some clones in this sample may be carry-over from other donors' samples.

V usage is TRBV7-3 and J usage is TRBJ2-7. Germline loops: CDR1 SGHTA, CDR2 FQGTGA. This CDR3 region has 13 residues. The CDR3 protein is CASSSTDDYEQYF.

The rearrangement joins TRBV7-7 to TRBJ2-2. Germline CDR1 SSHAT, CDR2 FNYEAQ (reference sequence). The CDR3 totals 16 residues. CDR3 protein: CASSLVPTQNTGELFF.

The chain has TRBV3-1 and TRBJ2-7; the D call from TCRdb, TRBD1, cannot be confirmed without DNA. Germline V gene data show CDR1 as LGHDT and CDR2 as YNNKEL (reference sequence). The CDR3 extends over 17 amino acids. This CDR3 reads CASSPMTGAESSYEQYF.

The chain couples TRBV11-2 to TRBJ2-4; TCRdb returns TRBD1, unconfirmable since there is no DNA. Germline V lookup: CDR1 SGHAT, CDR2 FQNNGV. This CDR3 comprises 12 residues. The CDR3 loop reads CASSGQGNIQYF.

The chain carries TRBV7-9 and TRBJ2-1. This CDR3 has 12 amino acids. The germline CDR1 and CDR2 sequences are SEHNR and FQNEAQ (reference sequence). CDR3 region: CASSLGDYEQFF.

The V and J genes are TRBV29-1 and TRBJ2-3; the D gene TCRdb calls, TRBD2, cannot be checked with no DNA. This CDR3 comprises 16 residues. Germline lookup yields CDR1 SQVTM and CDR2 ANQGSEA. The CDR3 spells CSVEMPSGRSVDTQYF.

The CDR3 region is CASRDRQAPNQPQHF. The V gene is TRBV6-1, the J gene TRBJ1-5; no DNA is available, so the TRBD1 call from TCRdb remains unchecked. There are 15 residues in the CDR3. The germline V gene encodes CDR1 MNHNS and CDR2 SASEGT.

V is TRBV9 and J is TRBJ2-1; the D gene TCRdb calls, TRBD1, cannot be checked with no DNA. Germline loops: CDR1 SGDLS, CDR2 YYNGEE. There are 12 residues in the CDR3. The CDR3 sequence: CASSVPPGALSF.

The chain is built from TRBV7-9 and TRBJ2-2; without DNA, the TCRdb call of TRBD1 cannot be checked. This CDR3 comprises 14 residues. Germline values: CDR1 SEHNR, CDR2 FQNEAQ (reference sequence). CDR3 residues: CASSPQGDTGELFF.

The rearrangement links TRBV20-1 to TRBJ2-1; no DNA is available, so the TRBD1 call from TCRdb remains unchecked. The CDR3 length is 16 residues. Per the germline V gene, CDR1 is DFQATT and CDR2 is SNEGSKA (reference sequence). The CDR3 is CSARVLGDRGLNEKFF.

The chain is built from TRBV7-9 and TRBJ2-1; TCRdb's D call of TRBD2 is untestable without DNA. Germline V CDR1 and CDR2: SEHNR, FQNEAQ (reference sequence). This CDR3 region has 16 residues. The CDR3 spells CASTLTRGGRYNEQFF.

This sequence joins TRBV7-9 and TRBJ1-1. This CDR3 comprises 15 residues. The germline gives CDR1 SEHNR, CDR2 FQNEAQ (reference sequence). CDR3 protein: CASSLARTANTEAFF.

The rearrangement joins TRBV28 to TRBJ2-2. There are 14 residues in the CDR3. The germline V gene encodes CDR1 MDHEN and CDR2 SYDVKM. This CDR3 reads CASSPDISTGELFF.

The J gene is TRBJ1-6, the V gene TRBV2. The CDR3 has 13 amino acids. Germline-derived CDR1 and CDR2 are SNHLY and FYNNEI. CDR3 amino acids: CASSEKMNSPLHF.

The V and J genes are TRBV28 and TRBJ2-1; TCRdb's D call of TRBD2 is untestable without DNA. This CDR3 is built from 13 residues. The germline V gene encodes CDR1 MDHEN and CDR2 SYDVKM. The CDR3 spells CASSPTSFNEQFF.

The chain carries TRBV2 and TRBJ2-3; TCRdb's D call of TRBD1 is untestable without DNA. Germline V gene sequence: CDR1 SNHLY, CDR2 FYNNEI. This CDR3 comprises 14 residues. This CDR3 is CAPLLGGGVDTQYF.

The CDR3 protein is CASSFGRGRTGVGGYTF. V is TRBV7-9 and J is TRBJ1-2; TCRdb calls TRBD1, which cannot be checked without DNA. CDR3 size: 17 residues. CDR1 is SEHNR and CDR2 is FQNEAQ in the germline V gene (reference sequence).

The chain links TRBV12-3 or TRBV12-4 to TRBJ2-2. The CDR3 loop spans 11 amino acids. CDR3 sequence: CATHVGGELFF.